This TCR beta chain was sequenced during a study of OX40 agonist ivuxolimab in advanced cancers. Study in general: Administration of intravenous ivuxolimab to patients occurred every 2 weeks at 0.01 to 10 mg/kg. The dose-escalation cohort had hepatocellular carcinoma, melanoma, renal cell or head and neck cancer. Findings of the study overall: Low normalized T-cell clonal expansion was additionally recorded for some nonresponders.

Comment on this clone: Its antigen is currently unknown.

Assay: immunoSEQ multiplex PCR; the TCRdb copy retains only in-frame clones and omits some. The profile shows about 88,000 clones, about 87% of them singletons. V lost 0 bases and J 2 bases, leaving 15 bases between the germline ends. Germline V gene lookup returns CDR1 KGHSH and CDR2 LQKENI. CDR3 length: 17 amino acids. Autoimmune disease history or systemic immunosuppression led to patient exclusion. V is TRBV18 and J is TRBJ2-3; tentatively, D is TRBD1 (5 bases). The receptor was isolated from an adult with an advanced solid tumor such as melanoma, head and neck, liver or kidney cancer. This specimen consisted of CD4+ or CD8+ T cells sorted from blood, obtained in a trial of the OX40 agonist ivuxolimab. The DNA of the CDR3 is TGTGCCAGCTCACCACCTGGGGCCAGTGGCTTCACAGATACGCAGTATTTT. This codes for CASSPPGASGFTDTQYF.